This T cell receptor (beta chain) was retrieved from a study of blood T cell repertoires in COVID-19. Study-wide context: From T cells, B-cell-depleted T cells, or PBMCs came the material, which was cDNA or gDNA.

Clones were sequenced by immunoSEQ multiplex PCR, and TCRdb holds only the in-frame ones, with some missing. Here the sample spans about 83,000 clones, around 83% being singletons. Per germline, CDR1 SGHDT and CDR2 YYEEEE. CDR3 length: 14 amino acids. The V end lost 4 bases, the J end lost 0 bases, and 8 bases lay between the germline ends. This clone was seen once. Sequencing was carried out using peripheral blood. This chain uses TRBV5-6 with TRBJ1-5; no reliable D call. The TCR sequence derives from a woman older than 75 in a cohort sampled during active or convalescent COVID-19. The CDR3 protein is CASSPQISNQPQHF. The CDR3 DNA reads TGTGCCAGCAGCCCACAGATTAGCAATCAGCCCCAGCATTTT.